This T cell receptor beta chain was recovered during a study of identical twins. This clonotype was detected ten times or more. The CDR3 extends over 15 amino acids. Trimming left V 4 bases short and J 6 bases short, with 17 bases between. Looked up from germline, CDR1 is SGHRS and CDR2 is YFSETQ. TCRdb itself ran the 5' RACE reads through MiXCR, one entry per CDR3 protein. The table records about 260,000 distinct CDR3 sequences, approximately 7% of them present only once. The same sample was also studied in work on yellow fever vaccine responses in identical twins.

This clonotype was obtained from a young woman in good health. Sequenced input: memory (CD45RO+) T cells sorted from blood. This rearrangement joins TRBV5-1 to TRBJ1-5, with a tentative D call TRBD1 (5 bases). CDR3 in amino acids: CASSPTGADAQPQHF. Here the CDR3 DNA reads TGCGCCAGCAGCCCAACTGGGGCTGATGCTCAGCCCCAGCATTTT.